Listed here are 6 T cell receptor beta chains from one sample, sequenced in a study of blood T cell repertoires in COVID-19. Sequencing was performed with immunoSEQ multiplex PCR; in TCRdb, only in-frame clones are kept and a portion is missing. The repertoire holds around 150,000 clones, about three quarters seen once, with about 7.8% in the top ten. The material sequenced was peripheral blood. The receptor set was obtained from a man aged 60 to 75 with acute or convalescent COVID-19.

The chain has TRBV2 and TRBJ2-5; TRBD2 might be the D (5 bases). The length of the CDR3 is 17 residues. The germline V and J ends were trimmed by 0 bases and 5 bases, with 19 bases remaining between them. Germline CDR1 SNHLY, CDR2 FYNNEI. The CDR3 is CASSEARAAEGSETQYF. For the CDR3, the DNA is TGTGCCAGCAGTGAAGCGCGGGCGGCGGAAGGGAGTGAGACCCAGTACTTC.

The genes are TRBV7-3 and TRBJ2-7; 9 nucleotides match TRBD1. This CDR3 region has 13 residues. V shed 4 bases, J shed 6 bases, and the junction held 4 bases outside the gene matches. Germline loops: CDR1 SGHTA, CDR2 FQGTGA. The CDR3 here is CASSSLDRGEQYF. The CDR3 nucleotides read TGTGCCAGCAGCTCCCTGGACAGGGGCGAGCAGTACTTC.

This chain joins TRBV7-2 and TRBJ1-2; maybe TRBD1 (6 bases). Germline lookup yields CDR1 SGHTA and CDR2 FQGNSA. The CDR3 covers 16 residues. Deletions cut 0 bases from V and 1 base from J, with 12 bases between. As DNA, the CDR3 is TGTGCCAGCAGCTTAGCTGGCAGGGGCCTTAACTATGGCTACACCTTC. Its translation: CASSLAGRGLNYGYTF.

The chain joins TRBV29-1 to TRBJ1-4; D possibly corresponds to TRBD1 (6 bases). The germline V gene encodes CDR1 SQVTM and CDR2 ANQGSEA. This CDR3 contains 11 residues. Trimming shortened V by 4 bases and J by 6 bases, and 6 bases separated the two germline ends. The CDR3 region is CSVGGHEKLFF. Written as DNA, the CDR3 is TGCAGCGTTGGGGGGCATGAAAAACTGTTTTTT.

This chain uses TRBV29-1 with TRBJ2-5, with D possibly TRBD1 on 6 matching bases. CDR1 and CDR2 (germline): SQVTM, ANQGSEA. The CDR3 is 11 residues long. The V end lost 3 bases, the J end lost 4 bases, and 6 bases lay between the germline ends. The chain's CDR3 is CSVEDRETQYF. The CDR3 DNA is TGCAGCGTTGAGGACAGAGAGACCCAGTACTTC.

This chain uses TRBV7-7 with TRBJ2-3; D gene ambiguous. With 3 bases removed from V and 0 bases from J, the gap between germline ends came to 10 bases. The CDR3 runs 15 residues. CDR1 is SSHAT and CDR2 is FNYEAQ in the germline V gene (reference sequence). The CDR3 nucleotides are TGTGCCAGCAGCTTGACTGGGTCTAGCACAGATACGCAGTATTTT. Translating it yields CASSLTGSSTDTQYF.